These T cell receptor beta chains were read from a single sample in a study of T cells after yellow fever vaccination. TCRdb processed the 5' RACE reads anew with MiXCR; each CDR3 protein has one entry. The sample yields about 230,000 distinct CDR3 sequences, 5.5% to 8.5% seen once. Sequencing was performed on CD4+ T cells sorted from PBMCs, taken on the day of the yellow fever booster vaccination. The receptors here all came from a man aged 25-45 years who received the YFV17D yellow fever vaccine. CDR3s include the opening cysteine and the closing phenylalanine or tryptophan. The D gene is left open where the match is weak. Not all rows give a size; the values are once, few, many and, for expanded clones, a class.

TRBJ2-7	TRBV18	TRBD2	-	CASSPGASGFYEQYF	TGTGCCAGCTCACCTGGGGCTAGCGGATTCTACGAGCAGTACTTC
TRBJ2-5	TRBV12-5	-	many	CASAKGGSKETQYF	TGTGCTAGTGCAAAAGGAGGTAGTAAGGAGACCCAGTACTTC
TRBJ2-5	TRBV5-1	TRBD2	many	CASSSIPTSGQETQYF	TGCGCCAGCAGCTCCATACCGACTAGCGGCCAAGAGACCCAGTACTTC
TRBJ2-1	TRBV20-1	TRBD2	few	CSAPRLTSGSILTHNEQFF	TGCAGTGCTCCCCGCCTTACTAGCGGGAGTATTCTTACCCACAATGAGCAGTTCTTC
TRBJ2-3	TRBV28	TRBD2	few	CASSFLTSGAGDTQYF	TGTGCCAGCAGTTTCCTGACTAGCGGGGCGGGGGATACGCAGTATTTT
TRBJ2-7	TRBV7-6	-	many	CASSLGSFDSYEQYF	TGTGCCAGCAGCTTAGGATCCTTCGACAGCTACGAGCAGTACTTC
TRBJ2-7	TRBV20-1	TRBD2	-	CSAQWTSGIYEQYF	TGCAGTGCTCAATGGACTAGCGGAATCTACGAGCAGTACTTC
TRBJ1-1	TRBV7-2	-	-	CASSFRTVNTEAFF	TGTGCCAGCAGCTTCCGGACAGTGAACACTGAAGCTTTCTTT
TRBJ2-2	TRBV5-4	-	-	CASENRGTGELFF	TGTGCCAGCGAAAATAGAGGCACCGGGGAGCTGTTTTTT
TRBJ2-1	TRBV5-1	-	many	CASSFRGAWEQFF	TGCGCCAGCAGCTTTCGGGGGGCATGGGAGCAGTTCTTC
TRBJ2-1	TRBV7-6	-	many	CASSLHNEQFF	TGTGCCAGCAGCTTACACAATGAGCAGTTCTTC
TRBJ2-7	TRBV12-3/TRBV12-4	TRBD2	few	CASRSGRAYEQYF	TGTGCCTCCCGTAGCGGGAGGGCCTACGAGCAGTACTTC
TRBJ2-7	TRBV20-1	-	-	CSARDGGTVVPYEQYF	TGCAGTGCTAGGGATGGGGGGACAGTGGTTCCCTACGAGCAGTACTTC
TRBJ2-3	TRBV5-1	-	-	CASRSGTTDTQYF	TGCGCCAGCAGATCGGGGACCACAGATACGCAGTATTTT
TRBJ2-1	TRBV20-1	TRBD1	-	CSASTRGAGTGAYNEQFF	TGCAGTGCCAGTACCCGGGGAGCCGGGACAGGGGCCTACAATGAGCAGTTCTTC
TRBJ2-3	TRBV5-1	TRBD2	many	CASSFSGSTDTQYF	TGCGCCAGCAGCTTTAGCGGGAGCACAGATACGCAGTATTTT
TRBJ2-4	TRBV6-2/TRBV6-3	-	-	CASSSRLVLAKNIQYF	TGTGCCAGCAGTTCTCGGTTAGTCCTAGCCAAAAACATTCAGTACTTC
TRBJ1-1	TRBV29-1	-	-	CSAGTSLQAFF	TGCAGCGCCGGGACCTCCCTTCAAGCTTTCTTT
TRBJ2-3	TRBV18	TRBD2	-	CASSPPNAGGPEDTQYF	TGTGCCAGCTCACCACCGAACGCGGGAGGGCCGGAGGATACGCAGTATTTT
TRBJ2-3	TRBV4-3	-	-	CASCQGVISVDTQYF	TGCGCCAGCTGCCAAGGTGTCATATCCGTAGATACGCAGTATTTT
TRBJ2-5	TRBV7-2	-	-	CASEGGPSLKETQYF	TGTGCCAGCGAGGGGGGGCCCTCCCTCAAGGAGACCCAGTACTTC
TRBJ2-2	TRBV20-1	-	many	CSAKLNGELFF	TGCAGTGCTAAGCTGAACGGGGAGCTGTTTTTT
TRBJ2-7	TRBV7-2	-	-	CASSLVGSPNNEQYF	TGTGCCAGCAGCTTAGTTGGGAGTCCTAACAACGAGCAGTACTTC
TRBJ2-1	TRBV27	-	few	CASPLGTPYNEQFF	TGTGCCAGCCCTCTCGGGACACCCTACAATGAGCAGTTCTTC
TRBJ2-3	TRBV6-5	-	-	CAPHRAPGLWLDTQYF	TGTGCCCCTCACCGGGCCCCGGGGCTGTGGCTAGATACGCAGTATTTT
TRBJ2-1	TRBV15	-	few	CATSEGPYNEQFF	TGTGCCACCAGCGAAGGACCCTACAATGAGCAGTTCTTC
TRBJ1-1	TRBV5-1	TRBD1	many	CASSVTGGNTEAFF	TGCGCCAGCAGCGTGACAGGGGGTAACACTGAAGCTTTCTTT
TRBJ1-1	TRBV5-1	-	few	CASSLVWKEGVGTEAFF	TGCGCCAGCAGCTTGGTTTGGAAGGAGGGGGTGGGGACTGAAGCTTTCTTT
TRBJ2-1	TRBV5-1	-	many	CASSLGYAYNEQFF	TGCGCCAGCAGCTTAGGATATGCCTACAATGAGCAGTTCTTC
TRBJ2-5	TRBV12-3/TRBV12-4	TRBD1	-	CASTQTGGQTQYF	TGTGCCAGCACCCAGACAGGGGGCCAGACCCAGTACTTC
TRBJ2-1	TRBV20-1	-	-	CSATRPENEQFF	TGCAGTGCTACTAGGCCGGAAAATGAGCAGTTCTTC
TRBJ2-7	TRBV20-1	-	many	CSARFWGASSYEQYF	TGCAGTGCTAGGTTCTGGGGGGCCAGCTCCTACGAGCAGTACTTC
TRBJ2-5	TRBV7-2	-	few	CASTVGQETQYF	TGTGCCAGCACGGTAGGGCAAGAGACCCAGTACTTC
TRBJ2-1	TRBV28	-	few	CASSLQGGWTYNEQFF	TGTGCCAGCAGTCTCCAAGGAGGGTGGACCTACAATGAGCAGTTCTTC
TRBJ2-2	TRBV10-2	-	few	CASRIQGRNTGELFF	TGCGCCAGCAGGATTCAGGGGCGGAACACCGGGGAGCTGTTTTTT
TRBJ2-5	TRBV28	-	-	CASSFIADQETQYF	TGTGCCAGCAGCTTCATAGCGGATCAAGAGACCCAGTACTTC
TRBJ2-7	TRBV6-5	-	many	CASNFSREHSYEQYF	TGTGCCAGCAATTTTTCCCGAGAACACTCCTACGAGCAGTACTTC
TRBJ1-1	TRBV28	-	-	CASSSIGAPGNTEAFF	TGTGCCAGCAGTTCAATTGGGGCGCCGGGGAACACTGAAGCTTTCTTT
TRBJ2-5	TRBV7-2	-	few	CASSLTWETQYF	TGTGCCAGCAGCTTAACCTGGGAGACCCAGTACTTC
TRBJ2-5	TRBV30	-	many	CACWGKETQYF	TGTGCCTGTTGGGGTAAAGAGACCCAGTACTTC
TRBJ2-1	TRBV5-1	TRBD2	many	CASSLVAPLDGRVPSYNEQFF	TGCGCCAGCAGCTTGGTGGCCCCTCTTGACGGGAGGGTACCATCCTACAATGAGCAGTTCTTC
TRBJ2-1	TRBV20-1	TRBD1	-	CSARGPGQGAFF	TGCAGTGCTAGAGGGCCGGGACAGGGGGCATTCTTC
TRBJ1-1	TRBV7-2	TRBD1	few	CASSTGQGLYTEAFF	TGTGCCAGCAGCACCGGACAGGGACTGTACACTGAAGCTTTCTTT
TRBJ2-3	TRBV28	-	-	CASSLEGFRGSQYF	TGTGCCAGCAGTCTCGAGGGTTTTAGGGGGTCGCAGTATTTT
TRBJ2-5	TRBV7-8	-	many	CASSVPREQETQYF	TGTGCCAGCAGCGTCCCCCGGGAACAAGAGACCCAGTACTTC
TRBJ2-7	TRBV7-2	-	few	CASSIEAYEQYF	TGTGCCAGCAGCATAGAAGCCTACGAGCAGTACTTC
TRBJ2-1	TRBV7-9	-	many	CASTPSKRVTYNEQFF	TGTGCCAGCACCCCATCTAAGCGGGTGACCTACAATGAGCAGTTCTTC
TRBJ2-2	TRBV20-1	-	few	CSARAREGQNTGELFF	TGCAGTGCTAGAGCGAGGGAGGGACAGAACACCGGGGAGCTGTTTTTT
TRBJ2-1	TRBV27	-	-	CASSLFDKTNPMSSYNEQFF	TGTGCCAGCAGTTTATTTGATAAAACGAACCCTATGAGCTCCTACAATGAGCAGTTCTTC
TRBJ2-5	TRBV15	-	-	CATSRDNTGQETQYF	TGTGCCACCAGCAGAGATAACACAGGACAAGAGACCCAGTACTTC
TRBJ2-2	TRBV6-5	-	many	CASSYAGGGTMRAGELFF	TGTGCCAGCAGTTACGCAGGGGGGGGGACTATGCGGGCCGGGGAGCTGTTTTTT
TRBJ2-1	TRBV20-1	-	-	CTARGYNEQFF	TGCACTGCTAGGGGGTACAATGAGCAGTTCTTC
TRBJ2-1	TRBV24-1	TRBD2	many	CATSDLTAGDNEQFF	TGTGCCACCAGTGATTTGACAGCGGGGGATAATGAGCAGTTCTTC
TRBJ2-7	TRBV7-2	-	many	CASSRSTASYEQYF	TGTGCCAGCAGCCGATCGACAGCCTCCTACGAGCAGTACTTC
TRBJ2-5	TRBV12-3/TRBV12-4	-	-	CASSLRRASLQETQYF	TGTGCCAGCAGTTTACGCAGGGCTTCCCTCCAAGAGACCCAGTACTTC
TRBJ2-2	TRBV5-1	-	-	CASSLVTSGNRELFF	TGCGCCAGCAGCTTGGTTACTAGTGGGAACCGGGAGCTGTTTTTT
TRBJ2-1	TRBV24-1	TRBD2	-	CATTDSPTGTSEDNEQFF	TGTGCCACCACTGATTCACCGACCGGGACTAGCGAAGACAATGAGCAGTTCTTC